This is a list of T cell receptor beta chains from one sample in a study of T cell changes during pregnancy in multiple sclerosis. The protocol was immunoSEQ multiplex PCR, while the TCRdb copy is restricted to in-frame clones and leaves out a portion. The sample lists roughly 40,000 clones; more than 80% were seen once. Here the sequenced sample was peripheral blood, taken before pregnancy. The origin of the receptors is a female donor with multiple sclerosis, enrolled in a pregnancy study. CDR3s include the opening cysteine and the closing phenylalanine or tryptophan. The order of the fields is clone size, D gene, V gene, J gene, CDR3 DNA, CDR3 protein. D genes are given only for firm matches. Only part of the rows carry a size: once, few, many, or a class if the clone is expanded.

-	-	TRBV1	TRBJ2-7	TGCACCAGCAGCCTATCCCCCCCGGATCATAGCGGGCTCGAGCAGTACTTC	CTSSLSPPDHSGLEQYF
-	TRBD1	TRBV5-1	TRBJ2-5	TGCGCCAGCAGCTGGGGACAGAAAGAGACCCAGTACTTC	CASSWGQKETQYF
-	-	TRBV4-3	TRBJ2-5	TGCGCCAGCAGCCCCGGAGCCCTGTACCAAGAGACCCAGTACTTC	CASSPGALYQETQYF
-	-	TRBV28	TRBJ2-6	TGTGCCAGCGCCCAGGACTCTGGGGCCAACGTCCTGACTTTC	CASAQDSGANVLTF
once	TRBD2	TRBV18	TRBJ2-1	TGTGCCAGCTCACCAGGAAGCGGGAGGATCGATGAGCAGTTCTTC	CASSPGSGRIDEQFF
-	TRBD1	TRBV28	TRBJ1-2	TGTGCCAGCAGCTCCACAGGGGGCGTCGGCTACACCTTC	CASSSTGGVGYTF
few	-	TRBV5-1	TRBJ1-3	TGCGCCAGCAGTACCTCGGGGGACGGAAACACCATATATTTT	CASSTSGDGNTIYF
-	TRBD2	TRBV30	TRBJ2-7	TGTGCCTGGAGTGGACTAGCGGGAGGCTACGAGCAGTACTTC	CAWSGLAGGYEQYF
-	-	TRBV12-5	TRBJ2-2	TGTGCTAGTGGGGGCCGGACAGTTAACACCGGGGAGCTGTTTTTT	CASGGRTVNTGELFF
once	-	TRBV11-2	TRBJ1-5	TGTGCCAGCAGCTCGAGGATGGGTCAGCCCCAGCATTTT	CASSSRMGQPQHF
-	-	TRBV5-5	TRBJ2-2	TGTGCCAGCAGCTCGGACAGGAACACCGGGGAGCTGTTTTTT	CASSSDRNTGELFF
-	TRBD1	TRBV5-5	TRBJ1-5	TGTGCCAGCAGCCGGGACAGGGGTAAGAATCAGCCCCAGCATTTT	CASSRDRGKNQPQHF
-	-	TRBV9	TRBJ1-2	TGTGCCAGCAGCGTAGGGGGCGGGGTAAGCAGCTATGGCTACACCTTC	CASSVGGGVSSYGYTF
-	-	TRBV11-2	TRBJ1-1	TGTGCCAGCAGCTTAGATAAGAAGGGGTTCACTGAAGCTTTCTTT	CASSLDKKGFTEAFF
-	-	TRBV28	TRBJ1-1	TGTGCCAGCAGTTTTCGACGGGGATCAGGTGAAGCTTTCTTT	CASSFRRGSGEAFF
-	-	TRBV10-3	TRBJ1-1	TGTGCCACCGATCCAGAGCGGGGTGGCACTGAAGCTTTCTTT	CATDPERGGTEAFF
-	TRBD2	TRBV12-5	TRBJ2-5	TGTGCTAGTGGTTTGGTACGAAGCGGGAGAACTCCCGAGACCCAGTACTTC	CASGLVRSGRTPETQYF
medium-sized	-	TRBV6-4	TRBJ2-2	TGTGCCAGCAGTGACGGGACTAACACCGGGGAGCTGTTTTTT	CASSDGTNTGELFF
-	TRBD2	TRBV27	TRBJ2-1	TGTGCCAGCAGTTTCGGCGGGAGCATTAAGAATGAGCAGTTCTTC	CASSFGGSIKNEQFF
-	TRBD2	TRBV9	TRBJ2-1	TGTGCCAGCAGCGTGGGGGGGGATTCCAATGAGCAGTTCTTC	CASSVGGDSNEQFF
-	TRBD1	TRBV18	TRBJ1-4	TGTGCCAGCTCACCACTGGGACAGAAAAATGAAAAACTGTTTTTT	CASSPLGQKNEKLFF
-	-	TRBV5-4	TRBJ2-1	TGTGCCAGCAGTACCGGGATCTACAATGAGCAGTTCTTC	CASSTGIYNEQFF
once	TRBD1	TRBV6-5	TRBJ1-6	TGTGCCAGCAGTTTCCAGGGGGAATATAATTCACCCCTCCACTTT	CASSFQGEYNSPLHF
-	TRBD1	TRBV6-6	TRBJ2-7	TGTGCCAGCAGTCAGCGGGACAGGGGAAGCGAGCAGTACTTC	CASSQRDRGSEQYF
once	TRBD1	TRBV28	TRBJ2-3	TGTGCCAGCAGTTTGGGACAGGGGGATGGCGATACGCAGTATTTT	CASSLGQGDGDTQYF
once	-	TRBV19	TRBJ2-7	TGTGCCAGTAGTACGATCACAGGGTCCGAGCAGTACTTC	CASSTITGSEQYF
-	TRBD1	TRBV28	TRBJ2-1	TGTGCCAGCATTTCTCGACAGGGCAACTCCTACAATGAGCAGTTCTTC	CASISRQGNSYNEQFF
-	-	TRBV16	TRBJ1-2	TGTGCCAGCAGCCAATCTGGGCGGGGACCTGGCTACACCTTC	CASSQSGRGPGYTF
-	-	TRBV9	TRBJ1-1	TGTGCCAGCAGCGCCGACAGTAACACTGAAGCTTTCTTT	CASSADSNTEAFF
-	TRBD1	TRBV7-2	TRBJ1-5	TGTGCCAGCAGCCTAAACAGGGGCTACCAGCCCCAGCATTTT	CASSLNRGYQPQHF
once	-	TRBV25-1	TRBJ1-2	TGTGCCAGCAGTGAATATAAGGCAGGGGACCATGGCTACACCTTC	CASSEYKAGDHGYTF
-	-	TRBV7-9	TRBJ2-1	TGTGCCAGCAGCTTAGCTGATGGCCCCACCTACAATGAGCAGTTCTTC	CASSLADGPTYNEQFF
-	-	TRBV27	TRBJ1-5	TGTGCCAGCAGTTTAATAGGTGGGGGGAGCAATCAGCCCCAGCATTTT	CASSLIGGGSNQPQHF
once	-	TRBV2	TRBJ1-4	TGTGCCAGCAGATCCGAGGAGAATGAAAAACTGTTTTTT	CASRSEENEKLFF
-	-	TRBV5-1	TRBJ2-3	TGCGCCAGCAGCTTGGCCGGCGGAACTAGCACAGATACGCAGTATTTT	CASSLAGGTSTDTQYF
-	TRBD2	TRBV19	TRBJ2-1	TGTGCCAGTAGGGTTGAGGCTAGCGGACCCTACAATGAGCAGTTCTTC	CASRVEASGPYNEQFF
-	-	TRBV30	TRBJ1-3	TGTGCCTGGTTATGGGTTGGCAGGGAACATGGAAACACCATATATTTT	CAWLWVGREHGNTIYF
-	TRBD1	TRBV7-2	TRBJ2-3	TGTGCCAGCAGCTTCGGGACAGGAGGCGGCACAGATACGCAGTATTTT	CASSFGTGGGTDTQYF
-	-	TRBV29-1	TRBJ2-1	TGCAGCGTTGCACAGGGTGAGCAGTTCTTC	CSVAQGEQFF
-	-	TRBV5-1	TRBJ1-1	TGCGCCAGCAGCCTCCGACAGATGATGAACACTGAAGCTTTCTTT	CASSLRQMMNTEAFF
-	-	TRBV29-1	TRBJ2-7	TGCAGCGTCTTCCGAGGATACGAGCAGTACTTC	CSVFRGYEQYF
-	-	TRBV18	TRBJ1-1	TGTGCCAGCTCACCATCGTCTGTGACAGCGAACACTGAAGCTTTCTTT	CASSPSSVTANTEAFF
-	-	TRBV7-9	TRBJ2-7	TGTGCCAGCAGCCAACCCAGGGGACCTAACGAGCAGTACTTC	CASSQPRGPNEQYF
-	TRBD1	TRBV14	TRBJ1-5	TGTGCCAGCAGCGGCAGGGCTAAAGTCGGGGACAGTCTCAATCAGCCCCAGCATTTT	CASSGRAKVGDSLNQPQHF
-	TRBD1	TRBV5-4	TRBJ2-7	TGTGCCAGCAGCTACCCGGGACAGACCTACGAGCAGTACTTC	CASSYPGQTYEQYF
-	-	TRBV5-1	TRBJ2-7	TGCGCCAGCAGCTACCGAGGGGGAAGCTCCTACGAGCAGTACTTC	CASSYRGGSSYEQYF
-	-	TRBV7-9	TRBJ2-7	TGTGCCAGCAGCCCCACGCAACCAACTAGCGAGCAGTACTTC	CASSPTQPTSEQYF
-	TRBD2	TRBV15	TRBJ2-1	TGTGCCACCAGCAGAGATTCTAGCGGGAGGCTCGGCGTATACAATGAGCAGTTCTTC	CATSRDSSGRLGVYNEQFF
-	TRBD2	TRBV7-9	TRBJ2-7	TGTGCCAGCAGCTCAACTAGCGGGACCTCCTACGAGCAGTACTTC	CASSSTSGTSYEQYF
-	-	TRBV5-4	TRBJ2-3	TGTGCCAGCAGCTTGGCGGGAGCCCTCACAGATACGCAGTATTTT	CASSLAGALTDTQYF
-	TRBD1	TRBV10-1	TRBJ2-7	TGCGCCAGCAGTGAGTCTTGGGACAGATTCTACGAGCAGTACTTC	CASSESWDRFYEQYF
-	-	TRBV6-5	TRBJ2-2	TGTGCCAGCACACGGCAGGCGGAGCTGTTTTTT	CASTRQAELFF
-	-	TRBV2	TRBJ1-3	TGTGCCAGCAGTGGCGGGGGCTCTGGAAACACCATATATTTT	CASSGGGSGNTIYF
-	TRBD1	TRBV12-5	TRBJ1-5	TGTGCTAGTGGACCAGGGGGGAGCAATCAGCCCCAGCATTTT	CASGPGGSNQPQHF
-	TRBD1	TRBV19	TRBJ1-5	TGTGCCAGCACAGCCGGGACAGTATCAGCCCAGCATTTT	CASTAGTVSAQHF